This passage covers 7 T cell receptor beta chains from one sample sequenced in a study of shared clonotypes between healthy human individuals. Clones were sequenced by immunoSEQ multiplex PCR, and TCRdb holds only the in-frame ones, with some missing. The table has over 2 million clones, 90% to 95% seen once. The sequenced sample was naive CD4+ T cells sorted from blood. Specified subset: CD45RA+ positively selected. These receptors all stem from a young man in good health.

This chain uses TRBV10-3 with TRBJ1-2, with 10 positions matching TRBD1. After removal of 3 bases from V and 3 bases from J, the junction contained 7 bases not matched to a gene. Per the germline V gene, CDR1 is ENHRY and CDR2 is SYGVKD. This CDR3 region has 16 residues. In DNA, the CDR3 is TGTGCCATCAGTGACCCCGGACAGGGGGAAGACTATGGCTACACCTTC. Its protein product is CAISDPGQGEDYGYTF.

The chain has TRBV7-9 and TRBJ1-5; D may be TRBD1 (6 bases). V lost 5 bases, J lost 1 base, and 15 bases lay in between. CDR3 size: 16 residues. The germline gives CDR1 SEHNR, CDR2 FQNEAQ (reference sequence). The CDR3 coding sequence is TGTGCCAGCAGCACGGAATACGACAGGAGCAATCAGCCCCAGCATTTT. It yields the protein CASSTEYDRSNQPQHF.

This rearrangement joins TRBV6-6 to TRBJ1-5; D uncertain. This CDR3 region has 15 residues. From germline, CDR1 is MNHNY and CDR2 SVGAGI (reference sequence). With 2 bases removed from V and 5 bases from J, the gap between germline ends came to 13 bases. The CDR3 sequence: CASSYLWQADQPQHF. In DNA, the CDR3 is TGTGCCAGCAGTTACCTATGGCAGGCCGATCAGCCCCAGCATTTT.

Concerning this clone: A single base separates this from a much larger clone, so it may be a read error. This rearrangement joins TRBV5-1 to TRBJ2-7; 10 bases match TRBD2. The CDR3 has 16 residues. Per the germline V gene, CDR1 is SGHRS and CDR2 is YFSETQ. In DNA, the CDR3 is TGCGCCAGCGGCTTGTTCCTAGCGGGGGAAGTTTACGAGCAGTACTTC. The encoded protein is CASGLFLAGEVYEQYF.

V is TRBV4-1 and J is TRBJ2-1; 8 bases align to TRBD1. CDR3 length equals 15 residues. The ends lost 3 bases at V and 5 bases at J; junction bases unmatched: 6. Per germline, CDR1 MGHRA and CDR2 YSYEKL. CDR3 sequence: CASSQDRVGNNEQFF. The CDR3 coding sequence is TGCGCCAGCAGCCAGGACAGGGTGGGAAACAATGAGCAGTTCTTC.

This chain uses TRBV6-4 with TRBJ1-1; TRBD1 matches at 7 bases. Germline assignment: CDR1 MRHNA and CDR2 SNTAGT. V lost 4 bases to trimming and J lost 5 bases; unmatched junction nucleotides: 7. The CDR3 runs to 14 residues. The CDR3 DNA reads TGTGCCAGCAGTGCCGGGACAGTCCCAACTGAAGCTTTCTTT. Translating it yields CASSAGTVPTEAFF.

Comments on this clone: Other nucleotide sequences in the sample specify the same CDR3. This chain links TRBV7-9 with TRBJ1-1; D is unresolved. The CDR3 loop spans 14 amino acids. Trimming removed 1 base at V and 3 bases at J, with 9 bases between. Per germline, CDR1 SEHNR and CDR2 FQNEAQ (reference sequence). The DNA for the CDR3 is TGTGCCAGCAGCTTAGTGGGAGTCGACACTGAAGCTTTCTTT. Translated: CASSLVGVDTEAFF.